This T cell receptor (beta chain) was observed in a study of blood T cell repertoires in COVID-19 (dated by TCRdb to the early 2020s). Looking at the study overall: Collaborator samples came from the United States, Italy and Spain and covered acute and convalescent phases of COVID-19. Samples were obtained from the ongoing ImmuneRACE study (first 160 participants) and from 950 to 1,500 subjects provided by 6 global collaborators. Where available, HLA class I and class II types were obtained from metadata supplied by the sample provider rather than from assay-based typing. Sample metadata almost always included a de-identified subject ID, COVID-19 status, age in years and sex. The material from the prospective study consisted of cDNA or gDNA derived from T cells, B-cell-depleted T cells, or PBMCs. A freely available public database, intended as a resource for researchers studying the immune response to SARS-CoV-2, is where the repertoires were released. The dataset comprised deeply sampled blood TCRbeta repertoires from subjects exposed to, actively infected with, or recovered from COVID-19. What the authors observed across the whole study: Clinical and demographic metadata were provided uncurated, with the amount varying by source and participant.

Its CDR3 holds 14 amino acids, cysteine through phenylalanine. CDR3 DNA only is kept here, 42 bases in frame from base 1. The germline V gene provides CDR1 SGHRS and CDR2 YFSETQ. Unmatched junction bases come to 6, with V trimmed by 3 bases and J by 4 bases. Regarding this clone: Its binding antigen is unknown. Base qualities are missing; no much larger clone stands one base away.

The collaborating institutions used their own protocols to collect whole blood in K2EDTA tubes. For TCRbeta analysis, collaborators shipped samples in one of three forms: frozen whole blood, isolated PBMCs, or DNA extracted from either of those sample types. TCRbeta CDR3 regions were amplified from genomic DNA using the immunoSEQ Assay, a bias-controlled multiplex PCR. The study's own analysis went as follows. Nucleated cell counts per sample were estimated from amplification of reference gene primers within the assay. To quantify the absolute abundance of each unique TCRbeta CDR3 rearrangement, sequence reads were collapsed and filtered. For each sample, productive Simpson clonality was calculated as the square root of Simpson's diversity index across productive rearrangements. Not all clones reach the TCRdb copy of this immuneACCESS table, which keeps in-frame sequences only. Checked studies attribute under half of the gap to unresolved V genes and leave the rest unexplained. That table furnishes V, J and clone size, whereas the DNA furnished D and trimming. This sample lists around 220,000 clones; just over 85% were detected once. Almost 4.5% of the sample is held by the ten biggest clonotypes.

The rearrangement combines TRBV5-1 with TRBJ1-1; 7 central bases correspond to TRBD1. The receptor was isolated from a man aged 45-65 years with acute or convalescent COVID-19. The sample consisted of peripheral blood. At the DNA level, the sequence is TGCGCCAGCAGCTGGCAGGGGGACGGCACTGAAGCTTTCTTT. Translated, this gives CASSWQGDGTEAFF.